This entry lists 24 T cell receptor beta chains sequenced from one sample in a study of beta chain features in type 1 diabetes. Study-wide findings and caveats: Significant though moderate, a shortening of TCRB CDR3s appeared in all four CD4+ subsets of Type 1 diabetes patients.

Their target antigens are unknown. Expressed TCRB transcripts were sequenced after all isolated RNA was converted to cDNA. Assay used: immunoSEQ multiplex PCR; TCRdb lists only in-frame clones, some missing. The profile shows 600,000 to 750,000 clones, around an eighth of them singletons. What was sequenced was naive CD4+ T cells from blood. These receptors were taken from a man younger than 40 with type 1 diabetes.

Only a few counts were recorded for this clone. This chain joins TRBV9 and TRBJ2-2; D ambiguous. The germline V and J ends were trimmed by 3 bases and 7 bases, with 4 bases remaining between them. CDR3 size: 11 residues. The germline gives CDR1 SGDLS, CDR2 YYNGEE. CDR3 nucleotide sequence: TGTGCCAGCAGCGCAAGCGGGGAGCTGTTTTTT. Its translation is CASSASGELFF. Supplemented by reference TRBV9 and TRBJ2-2, the full variable domain reads DSGVTQTPKHLITATGQRVTLRCSPRSGDLSVYWYQQSLDQGLQFLIQYYNGEERAKGNILERFSAQQFPDLHSELNLSSLELGDSALYFCASSASGELFFGEGSRLTVL.

This chain joins TRBV5-1 and TRBJ2-1; perhaps TRBD1 as D (5 bases). CDR3 length: 15 amino acids. Trimming pared 3 bases from V and 6 bases from J, leaving 16 bases between. Germline V gene data show CDR1 as SGHRS and CDR2 as YFSETQ. The CDR3 spells CASSSRAGPSNEQFF. CDR3 in DNA: TGCGCCAGCAGCTCTAGGGCAGGGCCCTCCAATGAGCAGTTCTTC.

This clone was counted a few times. This rearrangement joins TRBV9 to TRBJ2-3; D might be TRBD1 (5 bases). Trimming stripped 0 bases from V and 4 bases from J, with 12 bases between. Germline V gene sequence: CDR1 SGDLS, CDR2 YYNGEE. This CDR3 spans 15 amino acids. Here the CDR3 DNA reads TGTGCCAGCAGCGTAGGAGACAGAGTACCAGATACGCAGTATTTT. The encoded protein is CASSVGDRVPDTQYF.

The chain uses TRBV6-6 and TRBJ2-2; unclear D gene. Germline V gene lookup returns CDR1 MNHNY and CDR2 SVGAGI (reference sequence). Trimming stripped 7 bases from V and 6 bases from J, with 15 bases between. The CDR3 contains 14 residues. The CDR3 DNA reads as TGTGCCAGCACCGAGAGGCAGTCTCCCGGGGAGCTGTTTTTT. Protein sequence: CASTERQSPGELFF.

The chain links TRBV7-2 to TRBJ2-5, with 7 bases lining up with TRBD1. The junction had 4 bases not matched to a gene; V was cut back by 5 bases and J by 4 bases. The CDR3 is 13 residues long. The germline V gene encodes CDR1 SGHTA and CDR2 FQGNSA. This CDR3 is CASSVRDRETQYF. CDR3 coding DNA: TGTGCCAGCAGCGTCCGGGACAGAGAGACCCAGTACTTC.

This clone was seen only a few times. The rearrangement uses TRBV30 and TRBJ2-5, with D maybe TRBD1 (6 bases). CDR1 GTSNPN and CDR2 SVGIG come from the germline V gene (reference sequence). Between the trimmed V and J ends, which lost 8 bases and 1 base, there was a span of 14 bases. The CDR3 is made up of 13 amino acids. The CDR3 DNA reads TGTGCCGGGATGGGGGCGGCCCAAGAGACCCAGTACTTC. This sequence encodes CAGMGAAQETQYF.

This clone was found a few times. The chain employs TRBV9 and TRBJ1-6; 7 bases are shared with TRBD1. This CDR3 is 14 amino acids long. CDR1 is SGDLS, CDR2 YYNGEE, per germline. V trimming: 8 bases; J trimming: 7 bases; junction bases outside the gene matches: 9. CDR3 DNA sequence: TGTGCCAGTTCGATCGGACAGGACAATTCACCCCTCCACTTT. Its protein is CASSIGQDNSPLHF. Combining the CDR3 with reference TRBV9 and TRBJ1-6 gives the whole variable domain DSGVTQTPKHLITATGQRVTLRCSPRSGDLSVYWYQQSLDQGLQFLIQYYNGEERAKGNILERFSAQQFPDLHSELNLSSLELGDSALYFCASSIGQDNSPLHFGNGTRLTVT.

This clone was detected a few times. The V and J genes are TRBV5-1 and TRBJ1-6, with D unclear. CDR3 length: 15 amino acids. Per the germline V gene, CDR1 is SGHRS and CDR2 is YFSETQ. Trimming shortened V by 4 bases and J by 7 bases, and 15 bases separated the two germline ends. CDR3 nucleotides: TGCGCCAGCAGCCTATCCCTCGTGGGGAATTCACCCCTCCACTTT. It is translated as CASSLSLVGNSPLHF.

This clone came up a few times. The chain couples TRBV9 to TRBJ2-1; D gene unclear. V lost 3 bases and J 8 bases, leaving 9 bases between the germline ends. The CDR3 spans 12 residues. Germline CDR1 and CDR2: SGDLS and YYNGEE. The CDR3 is CASSAVKDEQFF. CDR3 nucleotides: TGTGCCAGCAGCGCCGTAAAGGATGAGCAGTTCTTC.

J is TRBJ2-6 and V is TRBV18; possible D gene TRBD2, 6 bases. V was cut by 0 bases and J by 2 bases, with 20 bases left in between. Looked up from germline, CDR1 is KGHSH and CDR2 is LQKENI. The CDR3 runs 20 residues. CDR3 nucleotides: TGTGCCAGCTCACCACCGAGGTTTAAGATGGGCGGGGCTGGGGCCAACGTCCTGACTTTC. It specifies CASSPPRFKMGGAGANVLTF.

This clone was found a few times. This chain connects TRBV7-8 to TRBJ1-6; 7 positions match TRBD1. This CDR3 region has 17 residues. Per germline, CDR1 SGHVS and CDR2 FQNEAQ. Unmatched junction bases numbered 17, after V lost 5 bases and J lost 10 bases. CDR3 amino acids: CASSPGGGGARESPLHF. The CDR3 nucleotides are TGTGCCAGCAGCCCAGGAGGAGGGGGCGCAAGGGAATCACCCCTCCACTTT.

The chain uses TRBV6-5 and TRBJ2-1; the match to TRBD1 covers 9 bases. Germline CDR1 reads MNHEY; CDR2 reads SVGAGI. There are 14 residues in the CDR3. The junction had 10 bases not matched to a gene; V was cut back by 0 bases and J by 16 bases. The CDR3 DNA reads as TGTGCCAGCAGTTACTCGACAGGGGGGTTTGGAAGCTTCTTC. Translation: CASSYSTGGFGSFF.

The chain combines TRBV29-1 with TRBJ1-1, with D unresolved. This CDR3 has 12 residues. Germline assignment: CDR1 SQVTM and CDR2 ANQGSEA. V was trimmed by 7 bases and J by 0 bases, leaving 9 bases between them. CDR3 region: CSGERVNTEAFF. DNA for the CDR3: TGCAGCGGGGAAAGGGTGAACACTGAAGCTTTCTTT.

The J gene is TRBJ2-7, the V gene TRBV7-9; the match to TRBD1 covers 8 bases. V lost 4 bases to trimming and J lost 4 bases; unmatched junction nucleotides: 6. The CDR3 covers 14 residues. CDR1 is SEHNR and CDR2 is FQNEAQ in the germline V gene (reference sequence). The CDR3 protein is CASSSGTGIYEQYF. The CDR3, as DNA: TGTGCCAGCAGCTCCGGGACAGGCATTTACGAGCAGTACTTC.

Only a few counts were recorded for this clone. The gene calls are TRBV14 and TRBJ1-6; D is undetermined. V was shortened by 6 bases and J by 11 bases, with 14 bases between the two germline ends. Per germline, CDR1 SGHDN and CDR2 FVKESK. The CDR3 is 13 amino acids. The CDR3 region is CASSDGERAPLHF. As DNA, the CDR3 is TGTGCCAGCAGTGACGGGGAGAGGGCACCCCTCCACTTT.

This clone showed up just a few times. V gene TRBV18 combines with J gene TRBJ2-3; D perhaps matches TRBD1 (6 bases). The CDR3 contains 15 residues. CDR1 is KGHSH and CDR2 is LQKENI in the germline V gene. Trimming took off 1 base at V and 3 bases at J, with 11 bases between the two ends. CDR3 protein: CASSPRSGETDTQYF. The CDR3 nucleotides read TGTGCCAGCTCACCACGCTCAGGGGAGACAGATACGCAGTATTTT.

This clone came up a few times. The chain uses TRBV4-3 and TRBJ1-4; D ambiguous. Looked up from germline, CDR1 is LGHNA and CDR2 is YSLEER. The CDR3 spans 19 residues. With 0 bases removed from V and 0 bases from J, the gap between germline ends came to 17 bases. The CDR3 DNA reads TGCGCCAGCAGCCAAGATTTTCAGGCTCCTGTTGCAACTAATGAAAAACTGTTTTTT. Its protein product is CASSQDFQAPVATNEKLFF.

There are a few counts of this clone. The chain couples TRBV9 to TRBJ1-4, with D unresolved. The CDR3 runs to 13 residues. CDR1 and CDR2 from the germline V gene are SGDLS and YYNGEE. Trimming stripped 2 bases from V and 7 bases from J, with 9 bases between. Here the CDR3 DNA reads TGTGCCAGCAGCGTGGGGAGAGGTGAAAAACTGTTTTTT. It specifies CASSVGRGEKLFF.

A word on this clone: This same CDR3 is encoded by further DNA sequences in the sample. V and J are TRBV4-3 and TRBJ1-2; D is possibly TRBD1 (5 bases). Trimming took off 0 bases at V and 1 base at J, with 6 bases between the two ends. Germline lookup yields CDR1 LGHNA and CDR2 YSLEER. The CDR3 runs 14 residues. The CDR3 coding sequence is TGCGCCAGCAGCCAAGAGCAGGGTAACTATGGCTACACCTTC. As protein: CASSQEQGNYGYTF.

A few counts support this clone. This sequence joins TRBV9 and TRBJ1-1, with TRBD1 matching over 7 bases. Germline CDR1 SGDLS, CDR2 YYNGEE. The CDR3 is 14 amino acids. Trimming at V came to 4 bases and at J to 5 bases, leaving 8 bases not matched to a gene. The CDR3: CASSSGRTGTEAFF. The CDR3 DNA follows: TGTGCCAGCAGCTCGGGAAGGACAGGTACTGAAGCTTTCTTT.

Note on this clone: Other DNA sequences in this sample translate to the same CDR3. The rearrangement joins TRBV7-9 to TRBJ1-1; D remains ambiguous. Trimming shortened V by 6 bases and J by 4 bases, and 3 bases separated the two germline ends. Germline values: CDR1 SEHNR, CDR2 FQNEAQ (reference sequence). This CDR3 has 10 amino acids. CDR3 in DNA: TGTGCCAGCAGAACCACTGAAGCTTTCTTT. This gives the protein CASRTTEAFF.

This clone was recorded a few times. The sample carries other DNA sequences with the same CDR3. The chain employs TRBV7-2 and TRBJ2-7; 10 bases align to TRBD2. CDR1 SGHTA and CDR2 FQGNSA come from the germline V gene. J was trimmed by 0 bases and V by 7 bases; bases with no gene match: 3. The CDR3 extends over 14 amino acids. The DNA of the CDR3 is TGTGCCAGCAAAACTAGCGGGACCTCCTACGAGCAGTACTTC. Amino acid sequence: CASKTSGTSYEQYF.

This clone was counted only a few times. The chain combines TRBV7-2 with TRBJ2-3, with TRBD2 matching 12 bases. Germline CDR1 and CDR2: SGHTA and FQGNSA. CDR3 length equals 16 residues. The V gene end was trimmed by 4 bases and the J gene end by 3 bases; junction bases not matched to a gene: 5. The CDR3 spells CASSSAGTSGTDTQYF. The CDR3 DNA follows: TGTGCCAGCAGCTCGGCCGGGACTAGCGGGACAGATACGCAGTATTTT.

The chain recombines TRBV4-2 with TRBJ2-3, with a weak D call TRBD1 (5 bases). The CDR3 is made up of 16 amino acids. Trimming took 0 bases from V and 3 from J, leaving 13 bases between them. CDR1 and CDR2 from the germline V gene are LGHNA and YNFKEQ. CDR3 coding DNA: TGTGCCAGCAGCCAAGACGGCCAGGGTTTTACAGATACGCAGTATTTT. Protein sequence: CASSQDGQGFTDTQYF.